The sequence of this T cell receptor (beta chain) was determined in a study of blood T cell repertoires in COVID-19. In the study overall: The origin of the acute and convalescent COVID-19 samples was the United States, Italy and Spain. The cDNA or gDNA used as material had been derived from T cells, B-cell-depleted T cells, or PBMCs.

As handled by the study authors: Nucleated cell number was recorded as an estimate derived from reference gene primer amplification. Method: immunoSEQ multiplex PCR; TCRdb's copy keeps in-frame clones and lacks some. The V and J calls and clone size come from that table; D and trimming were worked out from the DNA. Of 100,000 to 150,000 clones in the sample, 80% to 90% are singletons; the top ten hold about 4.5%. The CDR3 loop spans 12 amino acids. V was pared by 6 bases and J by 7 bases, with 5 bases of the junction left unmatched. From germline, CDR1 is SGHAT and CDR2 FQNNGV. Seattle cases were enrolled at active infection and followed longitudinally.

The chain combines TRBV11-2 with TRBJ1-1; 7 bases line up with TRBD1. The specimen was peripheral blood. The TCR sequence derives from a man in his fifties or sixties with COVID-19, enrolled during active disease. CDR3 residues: CASSLDRDEAFF. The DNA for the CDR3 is TGTGCCAGCAGTCTCGACAGGGATGAAGCTTTCTTT. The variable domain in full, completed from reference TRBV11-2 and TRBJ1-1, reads EAGVAQSPRYKIIEKRQSVAFWCNPISGHATLYWYQQILGQGPKLLIQFQNNGVVDDSQLPKDRFSAERLKGVDSTLKIQPAKLEDSAVYLCASSLDRDEAFFGQGTRLTVV.